This T cell receptor (beta chain) was identified in a study of tumor-infiltrating lymphocytes in oesophageal squamous cell carcinoma. MiXCR was run by TCRdb on the PCR reads, yielding one entry per CDR3 protein. The table has about 12,000 distinct CDR3 sequences, around half seen once. This CDR3 comprises 17 residues. Germline loops: CDR1 MNHEY, CDR2 SVGEGT. Sequencing was carried out using esophageal tumor tissue. This sequence originates from a female donor with esophageal squamous cell carcinoma. The V call is TRBV6-2 or TRBV6-3, the J call TRBJ2-3; 11 nucleotides align to TRBD2. The J call is doubtful: the DNA matches TRBJ2-1 better. This CDR3 is CASSYIAGGPMNNEQFF. CDR3 in DNA: TGTGCCAGCAGTTACATAGCGGGAGGGCCAATGAACAATGAGCAGTTCTTC.